This record looks at one T cell receptor (beta chain) sequence and its context. Its antigen has not been determined. Per-base qualities were not stored, and no clone one base away is much larger. The time point label, as the study defines it: newly diagnosed GD, antithyroid drugs for less than 3 months. For both TCR sequencing and RNA sequencing, RNA was extracted from PBMCs in TRIzol. The diagnosis of Graves' disease followed American Thyroid Association guidelines. Patients were recruited from an endocrinology department in Xi'an, China. Each patient gave around 9 milliliters of peripheral blood, collected in an EDTA anticoagulant tube. Ficoll Paque Plus density gradient separation was used to isolate PBMCs, and no additional T cell sorting was done. An Agilent 2100 Bioanalyzer and agarose gel were used to assess RNA quality, and a NanoDrop 2000 was used to measure RNA concentration. The cysteine opens and the phenylalanine closes a CDR3 of 16 amino acids. Only the CDR3 portion is preserved as DNA: 48 bases, with reading frame beginning at the first base. V is cut by 1 base and J by 6 bases, and the space between the germline ends is 19 bases. CDR1 and CDR2 (MNHEY, SVGAGI) derive from the germline V gene.

This sample was taken from a study of regulatory T cells in long-lasting Graves disease (TCRdb year 2021). Broadly, across the study: In the newly diagnosed Graves' disease group, patients had been taking antithyroid drugs for less than 3 months. This study used TCR sequencing and RNA sequencing of peripheral blood to compare persistent Graves' disease patients against newly diagnosed Graves' disease patients. A total of around 35 samples underwent TCR sequencing, from some 13 patients with persistent Graves' disease and 20 or so patients with newly diagnosed Graves' disease. The study took place in China and was registered as a clinical trial.

Points the paper makes about the study in general: Sequencing and analysis were restricted to the TCR beta chain. Peripheral blood alone was examined, since thyroid tissue, which constituted the primary lesion, could not be accessed. More public clonotypes were shared among persistent patients (around 2,600) than among newly diagnosed patients (966). Lower TCR Shannon entropy and fewer highly expanded clones were observed in persistent Graves' disease patients than in newly diagnosed patients, which suggested clonal expansion. TRBV28, TRBJ1-2 and TRBJ2-5 were preferentially used in persistent disease, while TRBV20-1 and TRBJ2-1 were favored in newly diagnosed disease. The small sample size was acknowledged by the authors as a limitation that may reduce accuracy.

Library creation used multiplex PCR. The sample was run on an Illumina HiSeq 4000. To build TCR beta libraries, CDR3 regions were amplified by Arm-PCR using iRepertoire HTBI primers. Gel purification was performed on PCR products prior to sequencing. In the source study's methods: Gene usage analysis of CDR3 amino acid clonotypes used the 62 TRBV and 14 to 15 TRBJ segments found across samples. COPE and FqMerger were used to merge the filtered high-quality paired reads into contigs. BLAST was used to align contigs to the IMGT TRBV, TRBD and TRBJ reference genes, and CDR3 was defined following IMGT. Any clonotype with a frequency above 0.1% was classified as a highly expanded clone. Repertoire diversity was measured by Shannon entropy, and V-J evenness by the Gini coefficient. A clonotype found in more than one individual was treated as public. TCRdb took the public reads, trimmed them with fastp at Q25, ran MiXCR for clone calling and kept in-frame beta chains. Rows are combined by CDR3 protein, so each entry shows the most common genes and DNA. These V and J calls derive from TCRdb rather than the authors' analysis. In this sample the table shows 350,000 to 500,000 distinct CDR3 sequences, approximately 14% of which occur a single time. The leading ten clones occupy approximately 19% of the sample.

The sample was also linked to a second study, of T cells in Graves' hyperthyroidism and ophthalmopathy. The second paper states: Stable Graves' hyperthyroidism was defined as the absence of progression to ophthalmopathy over 18 months of follow-up. Hyperthyroidism patients were aged 18 to 65 years and newly diagnosed, with disease duration of less than 2 months. Any patient with an uncontrolled infection, another autoimmune disease, pregnancy or lactation was excluded. Diagnoses were based on clinical symptoms, serum thyroxine and TRAb, thyroid ultrasound and orbital computed tomography. For the first round of RT-PCR on the TCR CDR3, the HTBI primer set was used together with the Qiagen OneStep RT-PCR kit. Most expanded thyroid clonotypes (frequency above 0.001) were also detected in blood, a finding suggesting that blood repertoires may reflect thyroid immune responses. In cross-validation, a model built on a 13 V-J signature told ophthalmopathy apart from stable hyperthyroidism with 87.88% sensitivity and 81% to 82% specificity, and in testing the same model reached 80%/75%. In validation, the model predicted progression to ophthalmopathy with over 65% sensitivity and less than 80% specificity, a median of about six months before onset. To identify distinguishing TCR V-J signatures, a discovery cohort of 95 to 100 patients was used, comprising 43 with Graves' ophthalmopathy and 57 with stable Graves' hyperthyroidism. Prospective prediction of ophthalmopathy was tested in an independent validation cohort consisting of about 20 hyperthyroidism patients and 15 or so patients who later progressed to ophthalmopathy. For training and testing, the 100 or so patients in the discovery cohort were randomly divided in a 7:3 ratio. Thyroid tissue and blood T-cell repertoires from six Graves' hyperthyroidism patients were also compared in the study. Once sampling was done, hyperthyroidism patients were given methimazole at a starting dose of 30 mg daily, whereas ophthalmopathy patients were given high-dose intravenous methylprednisolone. A second multiplex PCR round built the libraries, followed by size selection and purification. The libraries were sequenced on an Illumina HiSeq2000 using paired-end 100 bp reads. SOAPnuke was used to process the raw data, removing reads that contained adapters or uncalled bases, had a mean Phred below 15, or lacked an exact match to the constant primer or identifier. COPE v1.2.5 was used to merge high-quality paired reads, and clonotypes were defined as unique nucleotide sequences. MiTCR v1.1 was used to align clonotypes to the IMGT TRBV, TRBD and TRBJ reference segments. Only V-J combinations with frequency above 0.0001, covering approximately 99% of repertoires, were analysed. The TCS score was defined as the ratio of F50 (clonal expansion) to E x V (chaos), calculated using BLOSUM62-based TCRdist between CDR3 peptides within each V-J. Welch's t-statistics and random forest reduced around 520 V-J features to 13, which were used in a naive Bayes classifier (R e1071). Sample size was not statistically predetermined, and investigators were not blinded to group allocation. The paper describes TCR Vbeta CDR3 sequencing of some 130 peripheral blood samples, made up of some 40 ophthalmopathy patients, some 80 hyperthyroidism patients and 17 progressor patients.

The V and J genes are TRBV6-5 and TRBJ2-7; a tentative D match to TRBD1 spans 5 bases. Sequences were derived from peripheral blood mononuclear cells (PBMCs), sampled at new diagnosis, from a patient treated with antithyroid drugs. The sequence was collected from a woman between 45 and 60 years old with Graves disease. Donor details come from another sample of the same person, matched by shared clones. This receptor carries the CDR3 CASSYLRQLRGSEQYF. DNA sequence: TGTGCCAGCAGTTACTTGCGACAGCTGCGAGGATCCGAGCAGTACTTC.